Listed below are T cell receptor beta chains from one sample, sequenced in a study of a mutant IDH1 vaccine in newly diagnosed glioma. No antigen is known for these receptors. Repertoires were generated with immunoSEQ multiplex PCR, while TCRdb's copy carries only in-frame clones and drops some. This table holds nearly 55,000 clones, around 84% found once. The sample consisted of PBMCs, taken from a glioma patient whose treatment included an IDH1 peptide vaccine. The source of these receptors is a woman aged 18-30 years with glioma. CDR3s include the opening cysteine and the closing phenylalanine or tryptophan. The order of the fields is V gene, D gene, clone size, J gene, CDR3 protein, CDR3 DNA. D genes are given only for firm matches. Not all rows give a size; the values are once, few, many and, for expanded clones, a class.

TRBV6-1	-	few	TRBJ2-7	CASSEEEGAGYYEQYF	TGTGCCAGCAGTGAAGAGGAGGGGGCGGGATACTACGAGCAGTACTTC
TRBV5-1	-	-	TRBJ2-6	CASRGRGGSGANVLTF	TGCGCCAGCAGAGGCAGGGGTGGATCTGGGGCCAACGTCCTGACTTTC
TRBV7-2	TRBD2	-	TRBJ2-1	CASSFHSGSVDEQFF	TGTGCCAGCAGCTTTCATAGCGGGAGCGTCGATGAGCAGTTCTTC
TRBV7-8	-	-	TRBJ2-1	CASSLRAINEQFF	TGTGCCAGCAGCTTAAGGGCCATCAATGAGCAGTTCTTC
TRBV11-1	TRBD1	once	TRBJ1-2	CASSPPGTGGRYGYTF	TGTGCCAGCAGCCCACCTGGGACAGGGGGCCGGTATGGCTACACCTTC
TRBV19	TRBD2	-	TRBJ2-5	CASSTSGRLSETQYF	TGTGCCAGTAGTACTAGCGGGAGGCTCTCAGAGACCCAGTACTTC
TRBV6-1	-	-	TRBJ1-5	CATRTAGGHNQPQHF	TGTGCGACCCGAACAGCGGGGGGGCACAATCAGCCCCAGCATTTT
TRBV11-3	-	-	TRBJ1-2	CASSLVLGANYGYTF	TGTGCCAGCAGCTTAGTGTTGGGGGCTAACTATGGCTACACCTTC
TRBV7-9	-	-	TRBJ1-2	CASSPMGGASPYGYTF	TGTGCCAGCAGCCCTATGGGGGGCGCGTCACCTTATGGCTACACCTTC
TRBV14	TRBD2	few	TRBJ2-1	CASSQGLAGGQAEQFF	TGTGCCAGCAGCCAAGGGCTAGCGGGAGGGCAGGCTGAGCAGTTCTTC
TRBV9	-	-	TRBJ1-1	CASSGDPRGGWTEAFF	TGTGCCAGCAGCGGAGACCCTAGGGGGGGCTGGACTGAAGCTTTCTTT
TRBV5-1	-	-	TRBJ2-1	CASSLEAASSYNEQFF	TGCGCCAGCAGCTTGGAGGCCGCAAGCTCCTACAATGAGCAGTTCTTC
TRBV10-3	-	-	TRBJ2-7	CATVNGASETYEQYF	TGTGCCACCGTAAACGGGGCTAGCGAGACCTACGAGCAGTACTTC
TRBV7-2	-	-	TRBJ2-4	CASSLVGGLAAKNIQYF	TGTGCCAGCAGCTTAGTCGGGGGCCTCGCGGCCAAAAACATTCAGTACTTC
TRBV5-4	TRBD2	-	TRBJ2-2	CASSLDPSGTAGELFF	TGTGCCAGCAGCTTGGATCCTAGCGGGACAGCCGGGGAGCTGTTTTTT
TRBV5-4	-	few	TRBJ1-1	CASSLIGGRTEAFF	TGTGCCAGCAGCTTGATTGGGGGGAGAACTGAAGCTTTCTTT
TRBV12-5	-	-	TRBJ2-7	CASGPRPYEQYF	TGTGCTAGTGGCCCCCGTCCCTACGAGCAGTACTTC
TRBV7-2	TRBD1	-	TRBJ1-5	CASSFGQGEQPQHF	TGTGCCAGCAGCTTCGGACAGGGCGAACAGCCCCAGCATTTT
TRBV7-2	TRBD2	-	TRBJ2-3	CASSYRTSGGDTQYF	TGTGCCAGCAGCTACCGGACTAGCGGGGGAGATACGCAGTATTTT
TRBV7-8	TRBD2	-	TRBJ2-7	CASSLDGAGGGYF	TGTGCCAGCAGCTTAGATGGGGCGGGCGGGGGATACTTC
TRBV11-2	-	few	TRBJ1-3	CASRGGNTIYF	TGTGCCAGCAGAGGTGGAAACACCATATATTTT
TRBV5-1	-	-	TRBJ2-2	CASSLGPRVTGELFF	TGCGCCAGCAGCTTGGGACCTAGGGTCACCGGGGAGCTGTTTTTT
TRBV19	TRBD1	-	TRBJ1-1	CASSAGTDEAFF	TGTGCCAGTAGTGCTGGGACAGATGAAGCTTTCTTT
TRBV10-3	TRBD2	-	TRBJ2-7	CAISGGVAGVYEQYF	TGTGCCATCAGTGGCGGAGTAGCGGGAGTCTACGAGCAGTACTTC
TRBV27	-	-	TRBJ2-7	CASSHGTEYEQYF	TGTGCCAGCAGTCACGGGACCGAGTACGAGCAGTACTTC
TRBV27	TRBD2	-	TRBJ2-5	CASSFQLAGGRETQYF	TGTGCCAGCAGTTTTCAACTAGCGGGAGGGCGAGAGACCCAGTACTTC
TRBV11-3	-	-	TRBJ2-7	CASSRTTGAGADEQYF	TGTGCCAGCAGCCGTACGACAGGGGCGGGGGCTGACGAGCAGTACTTC
TRBV4-1	TRBD2	once	TRBJ2-4	CASSPRLGLAGGDPKNIQYF	TGCGCCAGCAGCCCCAGGCTTGGACTAGCGGGAGGGGATCCCAAAAACATTCAGTACTTC
TRBV20-1	-	-	TRBJ2-5	CSAGVEETQYF	TGCAGTGCTGGGGTGGAAGAGACCCAGTACTTC
TRBV5-1	TRBD2	-	TRBJ2-3	CASSWGQVAGGPADTQYF	TGCGCCAGCAGTTGGGGCCAGGTAGCGGGAGGGCCGGCAGATACGCAGTATTTT
TRBV29-1	TRBD1	-	TRBJ2-2	CSARTGAAGELFF	TGCAGCGCAAGGACAGGGGCGGCCGGGGAGCTGTTTTTT
TRBV10-3	-	-	TRBJ2-2	CAISESEANTGELFF	TGTGCCATCAGTGAGTCAGAAGCGAACACCGGGGAGCTGTTTTTT
TRBV25-1	TRBD1	-	TRBJ1-2	CASSGNRGVGYGYTF	TGTGCCAGCAGTGGTAACAGGGGGGTAGGCTATGGCTACACCTTC
TRBV21-1	-	-	TRBJ2-2	CASSKIATGPGELFF	TGTGCCAGCAGCAAAATCGCCACAGGCCCCGGGGAGCTGTTTTTT
TRBV6-6	-	-	TRBJ1-4	CAVNIGRTRGEKLFF	TGTGCCGTTAATATCGGTCGAACCCGGGGTGAAAAACTGTTTTTT
TRBV5-1	-	once	TRBJ2-3	CASSISTDTQYF	TGCGCCAGCAGCATCAGCACAGATACGCAGTATTTT
TRBV2	TRBD2	-	TRBJ2-5	CASSEMLAGLGTQYF	TGTGCCAGCAGTGAGATGCTAGCGGGGTTGGGGACCCAGTACTTC
TRBV5-1	-	few	TRBJ1-2	CASSLVQGTYGYTF	TGCGCCAGCAGCTTGGTTCAGGGAACCTATGGCTACACCTTC
TRBV25-1	-	-	TRBJ1-1	CASSGWGHTVF	TGTGCCAGCAGTGGTTGGGGACACACGGTCTTT
TRBV6-4	TRBD2	-	TRBJ2-3	CASSAGTSDTDTQYF	TGTGCCAGCAGTGCCGGGACTAGCGACACAGATACGCAGTATTTT
TRBV29-1	TRBD1	-	TRBJ2-1	CSSGTGFNEQFF	TGCAGCTCCGGGACAGGGTTCAATGAGCAGTTCTTC